This TCR beta chain was observed in a study of post-analysis software for immune sequencing data. TCR beta cDNA libraries had unique molecular identifiers. In TCRdb, the PCR reads were re-called with MiXCR into one record per CDR3 protein. Altogether 350,000 to 450,000 distinct CDR3 sequences are present, 30% to 40% being singletons, with the ten largest covering approximately 7.6%. This CDR3 region has 17 residues. Germline V lookup: CDR1 SQVTM, CDR2 ANQGSEA. The V and J ends lost 4 bases and 4 bases respectively, with 20 bases between them. This clonotype was observed a few times. Its antigen is not identified. Whole-study results and caveats: There were roughly 5 TRBV segments more frequent in patients than controls, and TRBV5-6, TRBV5-1 and TRBV20-1 were among them.

The TCR comes from a girl aged 2-9 years with multiple sclerosis. The sample was blood. This chain connects TRBV29-1 to TRBJ2-6; D tentatively reads TRBD1 or TRBD2 (5 bases each). This CDR3 is CSVVVIRGVSGANVLTF. The CDR3, as DNA: TGCAGCGTTGTGGTTATCCGAGGGGTCTCCGGGGCCAACGTCCTGACTTTC.